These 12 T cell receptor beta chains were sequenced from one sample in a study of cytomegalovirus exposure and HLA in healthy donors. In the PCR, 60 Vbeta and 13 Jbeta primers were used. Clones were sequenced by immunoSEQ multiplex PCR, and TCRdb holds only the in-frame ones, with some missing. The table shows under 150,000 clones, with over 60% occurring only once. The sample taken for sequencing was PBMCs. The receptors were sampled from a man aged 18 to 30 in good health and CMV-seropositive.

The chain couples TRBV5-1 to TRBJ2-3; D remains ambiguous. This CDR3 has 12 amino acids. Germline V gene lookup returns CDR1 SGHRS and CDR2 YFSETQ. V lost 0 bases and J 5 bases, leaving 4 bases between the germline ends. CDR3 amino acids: CASSLDRDTQYF. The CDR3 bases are TGCGCCAGCAGCTTGGACAGAGATACGCAGTATTTT. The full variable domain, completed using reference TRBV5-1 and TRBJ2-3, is KAGVTQTPRYLIKTRGQQVTLSCSPISGHRSVSWYQQTPGQGLQFLFEYFSETQRNKGNFPGRFSGRQFSNSRSEMNVSTLELGDSALYLCASSLDRDTQYFGPGTRLTVL.

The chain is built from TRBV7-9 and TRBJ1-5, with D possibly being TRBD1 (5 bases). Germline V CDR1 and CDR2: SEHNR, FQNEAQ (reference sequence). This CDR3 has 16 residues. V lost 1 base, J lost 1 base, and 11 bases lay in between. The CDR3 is CASSLGSGSSNQPQHF. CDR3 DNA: TGTGCCAGCAGCTTAGGTTCAGGGTCGAGCAATCAGCCCCAGCATTTT.

As DNA, the CDR3 is TGTGCCAGCAGTGAAGGGGATGGAGGGACCTACGAGCAGTACGTC. Its translation is CASSEGDGGTYEQYV. The chain joins TRBV6-1 to TRBJ2-7, with D maybe TRBD2 (6 bases). Germline V gene lookup returns CDR1 MNHNS and CDR2 SASEGT. V dropped 1 base and J dropped 2 bases, with 12 bases sitting between them. The length of the CDR3 is 15 residues.

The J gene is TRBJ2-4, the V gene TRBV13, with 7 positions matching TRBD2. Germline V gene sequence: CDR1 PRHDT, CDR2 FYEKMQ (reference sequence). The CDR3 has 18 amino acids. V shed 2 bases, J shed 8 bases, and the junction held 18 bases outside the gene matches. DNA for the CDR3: TGTGCCAGCAGCTTAAAGGCCCGGGACGGCGAAGGGAGGGACATTCAGTACTTC. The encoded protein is CASSLKARDGEGRDIQYF. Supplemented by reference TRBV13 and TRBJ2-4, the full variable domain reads AAGVIQSPRHLIKEKRETATLKCYPIPRHDTVYWYQQGPGQDPQFLISFYEKMQSDKGSIPDRFSAQQFSDYHSELNMSSLELGDSALYFCASSLKARDGEGRDIQYFGAGTRLSVL.

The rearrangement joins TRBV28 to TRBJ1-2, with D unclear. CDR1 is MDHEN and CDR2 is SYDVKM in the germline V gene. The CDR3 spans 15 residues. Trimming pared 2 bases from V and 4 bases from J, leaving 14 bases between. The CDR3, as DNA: TGTGCCAGCAGTTTACGTGGGCGAATGCCCTATGGCTACACCTTC. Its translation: CASSLRGRMPYGYTF.

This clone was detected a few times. This chain's CDR3 is CASSQGPGRTDTQYF. The CDR3 DNA reads as TGCGCCAGCAGCCAAGGTCCGGGTAGAACCGATACGCAGTATTTT. The chain couples TRBV4-1 to TRBJ2-3, with unresolved D. The CDR3 is made up of 15 amino acids. The ends were cut back, 1 base at V and 6 bases at J, with 14 bases in the middle. Germline V CDR1 and CDR2: MGHRA, YSYEKL.

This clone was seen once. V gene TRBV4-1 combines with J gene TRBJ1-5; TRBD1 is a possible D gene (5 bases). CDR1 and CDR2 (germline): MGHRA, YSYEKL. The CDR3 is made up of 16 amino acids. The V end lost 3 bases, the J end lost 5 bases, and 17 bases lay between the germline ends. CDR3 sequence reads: CASSHPAGLGHQPQHF. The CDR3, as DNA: TGCGCCAGCAGCCATCCAGCAGGTCTGGGGCATCAGCCCCAGCATTTT.

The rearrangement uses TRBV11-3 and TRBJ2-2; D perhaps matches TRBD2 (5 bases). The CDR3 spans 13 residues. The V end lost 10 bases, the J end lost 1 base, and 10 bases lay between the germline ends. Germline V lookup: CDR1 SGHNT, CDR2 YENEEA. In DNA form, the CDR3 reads TGTGCCACCCAACGGGAGAACACCGGGGAGCTGTTTTTT. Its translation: CATQRENTGELFF.

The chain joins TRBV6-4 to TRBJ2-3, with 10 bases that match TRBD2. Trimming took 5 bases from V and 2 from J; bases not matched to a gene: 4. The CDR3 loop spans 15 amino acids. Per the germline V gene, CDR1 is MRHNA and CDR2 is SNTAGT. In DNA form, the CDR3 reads TGTGCCAGCAGTCTTACTAGCGGGGACACAGATACGCAGTATTTT. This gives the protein CASSLTSGDTDTQYF.

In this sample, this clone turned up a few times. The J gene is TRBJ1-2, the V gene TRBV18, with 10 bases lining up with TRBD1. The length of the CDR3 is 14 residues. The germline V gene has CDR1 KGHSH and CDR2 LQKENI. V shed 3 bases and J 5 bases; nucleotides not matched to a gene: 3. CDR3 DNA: TGTGCCAGCTCACCCGGGACAGGGGAATATGGCTACACCTTC. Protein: CASSPGTGEYGYTF.

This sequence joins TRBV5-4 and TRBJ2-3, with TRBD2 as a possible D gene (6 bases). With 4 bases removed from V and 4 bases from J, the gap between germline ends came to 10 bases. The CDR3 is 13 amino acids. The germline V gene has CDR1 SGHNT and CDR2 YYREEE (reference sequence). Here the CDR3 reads CASSPGEPDTQYF. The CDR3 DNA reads TGTGCCAGCAGCCCGGGGGAACCAGATACGCAGTATTTT.

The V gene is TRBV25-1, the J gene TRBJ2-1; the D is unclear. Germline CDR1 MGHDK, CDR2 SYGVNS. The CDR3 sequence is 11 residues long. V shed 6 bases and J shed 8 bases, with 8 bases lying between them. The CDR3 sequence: CASRGTYEQFF. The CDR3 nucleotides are TGTGCCAGCAGGGGCACATATGAGCAGTTCTTC. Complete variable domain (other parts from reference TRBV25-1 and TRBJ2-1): EADIYQTPRYLVIGTGKKITLECSQTMGHDKMYWYQQDPGMELHLIHYSYGVNSTEKGDLSSESTVSRIRTEHFPLTLESARPSHTSQYLCASRGTYEQFFGPGTRLTVL.